The 10 T cell receptor beta chains below come from one sample, sequenced in a study of stem cell transplantation in POMP-related autoinflammatory disease. TCRdb's copy holds only in-frame clones and misses some; the assay was immunoSEQ multiplex PCR. The table has some 68,000 clones, approximately 91% seen once. The starting material was CD4+ T cells from PBMCs, obtained after stem cell transplantation. These receptors originate from a human patient with POMP-related autoinflammation and immune dysregulation (PRAID). Some T cells may originate from the graft donor.

This clone was recorded once. The chain couples TRBV6-4 to TRBJ1-1; 7 positions match TRBD1. The CDR3 is made up of 14 amino acids. V shed 4 bases and J 5 bases; nucleotides not matched to a gene: 7. Germline V gene sequence: CDR1 MRHNA, CDR2 SNTAGT. The CDR3 coding sequence is TGTGCCAGCAGTGTTAGTCCAGGGGGGACTGAAGCTTTCTTT. Encoded protein: CASSVSPGGTEAFF.

The CDR3 nucleotides read TGCGCCAGCAGAGGTGGAATCGACAGCGATTCCTCCTATAATTCACCCCTCCACTTT. Translating gives CASRGGIDSDSSYNSPLHF. The chain uses TRBV5-1 and TRBJ1-6, with D tentatively TRBD1 (5 bases). Germline V gene lookup returns CDR1 SGHRS and CDR2 YFSETQ. The CDR3 is 19 amino acids. The germline V and J ends were trimmed by 5 bases and 0 bases, with 21 bases remaining between them.

This clone has a handful of counts. This rearrangement joins TRBV11-2 to TRBJ2-7; perhaps TRBD1 as D (6 bases). The CDR3 extends over 13 amino acids. Germline V gene data show CDR1 as SGHAT and CDR2 as FQNNGV. V was clipped by 0 bases and J by 3 bases, with 6 bases between them. This CDR3 reads CASSLDRGYEQYF. The CDR3 DNA is TGTGCCAGCAGCTTAGACAGGGGCTACGAGCAGTACTTC. Using reference TRBV11-2 and TRBJ2-7 for the parts outside the CDR3, the full variable domain is EAGVAQSPRYKIIEKRQSVAFWCNPISGHATLYWYQQILGQGPKLLIQFQNNGVVDDSQLPKDRFSAERLKGVDSTLKIQPAKLEDSAVYLCASSLDRGYEQYFGPGTRLTVT.

The V gene is TRBV4-1, the J gene TRBJ1-1; D not resolved. Germline CDR1 reads MGHRA; CDR2 reads YSYEKL. V was trimmed by 1 base and J by 1 base, leaving 7 bases between them. The CDR3 spans 14 residues. CDR3 DNA sequence: TGCGCCAGCAGCCAAGTCCCGGCGAACACTGAAGCTTTCTTT. This codes for CASSQVPANTEAFF.

This clone was detected only a few times. V is TRBV7-8 and J is TRBJ2-7; 11 bases align to TRBD2. J lost 2 bases, V lost 9 bases, and 6 bases had no gene match. Looked up from germline, CDR1 is SGHVS and CDR2 is FQNEAQ. The CDR3 totals 14 residues. The CDR3 region has the DNA TGTGCCAGTGCGGGACTAGCGGAAGCCTACGAGCAGTACTTC. Translated: CASAGLAEAYEQYF.

CDR3 nucleotide sequence: TGTGCCAGTGACTCAGGGGAGGCGTACAATGAGCAGTTCTTC. Translating gives CASDSGEAYNEQFF. This chain joins TRBV19 and TRBJ2-1; tentatively, D is TRBD1 or TRBD2 (6 bases each). Trimming shortened V by 8 bases and J by 4 bases, and 15 bases separated the two germline ends. From germline, CDR1 is LNHDA and CDR2 SQIVND (reference sequence). The CDR3 spans 14 residues.

V gene TRBV5-6 combines with J gene TRBJ1-2; weak D call: TRBD1 (5 bases). Trimming took off 2 bases at V and 8 bases at J, with 13 bases between the two ends. CDR3 size: 13 residues. The germline CDR1 and CDR2 sequences are SGHDT and YYEEEE. Here the CDR3 DNA reads TGTGCCAGCAGCTTACCCGGGACGCTCGGCTACACCTTC. It codes for CASSLPGTLGYTF.

This chain links TRBV10-2 with TRBJ1-1, with D perhaps matching TRBD1 (5 bases). V was shortened by 6 bases and J by 0 bases, with 14 bases between the two germline ends. The length of the CDR3 is 15 residues. Germline-derived CDR1 and CDR2 are WSHSY and SAAADI. CDR3 amino acids: CASRADGTMNTEAFF. CDR3 bases: TGCGCCAGCAGGGCGGACGGGACCATGAACACTGAAGCTTTCTTT.

The rearrangement joins TRBV28 to TRBJ2-5; no reliable D call. Germline loops: CDR1 MDHEN, CDR2 SYDVKM. Trimming removed 6 bases from V and 4 bases from J, with 12 bases in between. The CDR3 loop spans 13 amino acids. The CDR3 sequence is CASSTAGGETQYF. CDR3 nucleotide sequence: TGTGCCAGCAGCACCGCCGGTGGAGAGACCCAGTACTTC. Full variable domain (missing parts from reference TRBV28 and TRBJ2-5): DVKVTQSSRYLVKRTGEKVFLECVQDMDHENMFWYRQDPGLGLRLIYFSYDVKMKEKGDIPEGYSVSREKKERFSLILESASTNQTSMYLCASSTAGGETQYFGPGTRLLVL.

The chain combines TRBV2 with TRBJ2-5, with 9 bases identical to TRBD1. The CDR3 contains 16 residues. V lost 7 bases to trimming and J lost 4 bases; unmatched junction nucleotides: 13. In germline, CDR1 is SNHLY, CDR2 FYNNEI. This CDR3 is CASTSLRTGDGETQYF. In nucleotides, the CDR3 is TGTGCCAGCACCTCATTGAGGACAGGGGACGGAGAGACCCAGTACTTC.